Following are 15 T cell receptor beta chains from one sample sequenced in a study of blood T cell repertoires in COVID-19. Data came from immunoSEQ multiplex PCR; TCRdb stores just in-frame clones and leaves some out. The sample records about 340,000 clones, 86% being singletons. Sequencing input: PBMCs or T cells enriched from blood (not recorded which). The origin of the receptors is a middle-aged woman with acute COVID-19.

The chain combines TRBV3-1 (or the pseudogene TRBV3-2) with TRBJ2-4; D is unclear. Deletions cut 7 bases from V and 1 base from J, with 11 bases between. Germline V gene sequence: CDR1 LGHDT, CDR2 YNNKEL (reference sequence). The length of the CDR3 is 14 residues. The CDR3 bases are TGTGCCAGCAAATCCGCCAGGGCCAAAAACATTCAGTACTTC. Amino acid sequence: CASKSARAKNIQYF.

The chain employs TRBV7-2 and TRBJ2-1, with 9 bases that match TRBD2. There are 15 residues in the CDR3. The V and J ends lost 1 base and 4 bases, in that order; junction bases with no gene match: 2. In germline, CDR1 is SGHTA, CDR2 FQGNSA. The CDR3 region is CASSLGSGGYNEQFF. The CDR3 nucleotides read TGTGCCAGCAGCTTAGGGAGCGGGGGGTACAATGAGCAGTTCTTC.

V and J are TRBV4-1 and TRBJ1-2; possible D gene TRBD1, 6 bases. This CDR3 comprises 16 residues. The V gene's germline CDR1 is MGHRA and CDR2 YSYEKL. Trimming cost V 3 bases and J 2 bases, with 16 bases left between them. CDR3 sequence: CASSHVIGQKNYGYTF. The DNA for the CDR3 is TGCGCCAGCAGCCATGTAATCGGACAGAAAAACTATGGCTACACCTTC.

J is TRBJ1-1 and V is TRBV20-1; no definite D call. Germline CDR1 DFQATT, CDR2 SNEGSKA (reference sequence). The CDR3 covers 14 residues. Trimming took off 3 bases at V and 0 bases at J, with 11 bases between the two ends. CDR3 in amino acids: CSASGKAMNTEAFF. The CDR3 nucleotides read TGCAGTGCTAGTGGTAAAGCTATGAACACTGAAGCTTTCTTT.

The chain couples TRBV6-5 to TRBJ1-4; possibly TRBD1 for D (5 bases). Trimming left V 8 bases short and J 2 bases short, with 12 bases between. Germline V gene sequence: CDR1 MNHEY, CDR2 SVGAGI. This CDR3 spans 14 amino acids. CDR3 in DNA: TGTGCCAGCCGTAAACAGGTTACTAATGAAAAACTGTTTTTT. This sequence encodes CASRKQVTNEKLFF.

J is TRBJ1-1 and V is TRBV19, with D uncertain. Trimming took off 3 bases at V and 4 bases at J, with 18 bases between the two ends. The CDR3 sequence is 16 residues long. Germline V CDR1 and CDR2: LNHDA, SQIVND (reference sequence). CDR3 DNA sequence: TGTGCCAGTAGTATTTTACGTCCCCCGCGGGTCACTGAAGCTTTCTTT. It translates to CASSILRPPRVTEAFF.

CDR3 sequence reads: CASSLGGTGHNSPLHF. CDR3 sequence (DNA): TGTGCCAGCAGCTTGGGGGGGACAGGACATAATTCACCCCTCCACTTT. This chain connects TRBV5-6 to TRBJ1-6, with 8 nucleotides matching TRBD1. With V trimmed by 0 bases and J by 5 bases, 4 bases remained unmatched. The CDR3 consists of 16 residues. Looked up from germline, CDR1 is SGHDT and CDR2 is YYEEEE.

The chain couples TRBV19 to TRBJ1-4, with D uncertain. This CDR3 has 15 amino acids. V was shortened by 5 bases and J by 2 bases, with 12 bases between the two germline ends. Germline CDR1 and CDR2: LNHDA and SQIVND (reference sequence). Here the CDR3 reads CASSATSSTNEKLFF. Written as DNA, the CDR3 is TGTGCCAGTAGTGCAACTAGTAGCACTAATGAAAAACTGTTTTTT.

The chain employs TRBV7-2 and TRBJ2-7, with 7 bases fitting TRBD2. V dropped 1 base and J dropped 5; count of bases not matched to a gene: 8. The germline V gene has CDR1 SGHTA and CDR2 FQGNSA. This CDR3 region has 15 residues. The CDR3 region has the DNA TGTGCCAGCAGCTTAGAAAGCGGGACTTATCACGAGCAGTACTTC. It codes for CASSLESGTYHEQYF.

This clone is a singleton in its sample. This sequence joins TRBV7-9 and TRBJ1-1; TRBD1 agrees at 11 bases. The CDR3 sequence is 13 residues long. Trimming removed 6 bases from V and 13 bases from J; junction bases left unmatched: 10. The germline gives CDR1 SEHNR, CDR2 FQNEAQ (reference sequence). CDR3 bases: TGTGCCAGCAGTAGCCGGGACAGGGGGTTTGTTTTCTTT. Amino acids: CASSSRDRGFVFF.

The V and J genes are TRBV5-1 and TRBJ2-3; TRBD2 matches at 10 bases. The CDR3 consists of 16 residues. The germline gives CDR1 SGHRS, CDR2 YFSETQ. The V and J ends lost 0 bases and 8 bases, in that order; junction bases with no gene match: 9. The CDR3 sequence is CASSLESSGRGSTQYF. The CDR3 bases are TGCGCCAGCAGCTTGGAGTCAAGCGGGAGGGGGAGTACGCAGTATTTT. Full variable domain (remainder filled in from reference TRBV5-1 and TRBJ2-3): KAGVTQTPRYLIKTRGQQVTLSCSPISGHRSVSWYQQTPGQGLQFLFEYFSETQRNKGNFPGRFSGRQFSNSRSEMNVSTLELGDSALYLCASSLESSGRGSTQYFGPGTRLTVL.

This sequence joins TRBV19 and TRBJ1-5; D is unresolved. Trimming removed 3 bases from V and 3 bases from J, with 15 bases in between. Germline values: CDR1 LNHDA, CDR2 SQIVND (reference sequence). The CDR3 has 16 residues. Here the CDR3 reads CASSIRSISFNQPQHF. DNA for the CDR3: TGTGCCAGTAGTATCCGCTCTATTAGCTTCAATCAGCCCCAGCATTTT.

This clone appeared a single time. This chain uses TRBV18 with TRBJ2-7; D is possibly TRBD1 (5 bases). The CDR3 spans 13 residues. V shed 4 bases and J shed 6 bases, with 13 bases lying between them. The germline CDR1 and CDR2 sequences are KGHSH and LQKENI. CDR3 protein: CASSRDSTFEQYF. DNA for the CDR3: TGTGCCAGCTCACGCGACAGTACGTTCGAGCAGTACTTC.

V usage is TRBV3-1 (or the pseudogene TRBV3-2) and J usage is TRBJ1-6, with a weak D call TRBD1 (6 bases). The CDR3 contains 15 residues. Germline-derived CDR1 and CDR2 are LGHDT and YNNKEL (reference sequence). V gave up 0 bases and J gave up 10 bases, with 13 bases separating them. CDR3 sequence (DNA): TGTGCCAGCAGCCAAGAGGGGGCAGGGCGGTCACCCCTCCACTTT. This codes for CASSQEGAGRSPLHF.

The chain links TRBV19 to TRBJ1-1; D remains unclear. Per germline, CDR1 LNHDA and CDR2 SQIVND (reference sequence). V was shortened by 9 bases and J by 1 base, with 15 bases between the two germline ends. This CDR3 is built from 14 residues. This CDR3 is CASGFGRGNTEAFF. The CDR3, as DNA: TGTGCCAGCGGTTTTGGTCGGGGGAACACTGAAGCTTTCTTT.